What follows is one T cell receptor (beta chain) and its context. Its target antigen remains unknown. The record has no base qualities; no much larger clone is one base away. This sample was included in a study of yellow fever vaccine responses in identical twins (dated by TCRdb to the late 2010s). Some background on the complete study: In the study, vaccine-responding T cell clones were precisely tracked in identical twins.

Library preparation was by RT-PCR. TCRdb lists the instrument as Illumina HiSeq 2500. TCRdb trimmed public reads at Q25 via fastp, called clones via MiXCR and kept in-frame beta chains. Records with the same CDR3 protein are collapsed into one entry carrying the most frequent genes and DNA. This sample lists roughly 14,000 distinct CDR3 sequences; approximately 84% were detected once. 0.6% to 0.8% of the sample is held by the ten biggest clonotypes. V loses 1 base of germline sequence and J loses 5 bases, and the interval between the two ends is 18 bases. From cysteine to phenylalanine, the CDR3 is 15 amino acids long. Only CDR3 DNA remains: 45 bases, in frame from the first base. The germline V gene encodes CDR1 DFQATT and CDR2 SNEGSKA (reference sequence). Study-wide conclusions, independent of this receptor: According to the authors, the vaccine-induced T cell response in identical twins seemed to be partly convergent and partly specific to each individual.

The receptor's source is a woman younger than 30 who received the yellow fever vaccine. Donor details come from another sample of the same person, matched by shared clones. Source: T cells from blood (PBMCs), unsorted or a sorted subset (not recorded which), taken before or after yellow fever vaccination (not recorded which). The chain employs TRBV20-1 and TRBJ2-7; a tentative D call is TRBD1 (5 bases match). The CDR3 region: CSARGGSPLNDEQYF. The bases are TGCAGTGCTAGAGGGGGCAGTCCTTTGAACGACGAGCAGTACTTC.